Given below is one TCR beta chain in context. Many counts were recorded for this clonotype. The clone's antigen remains unknown. One base away there is no much larger clone; base qualities are not given. The CDR3 numbers 13 residues from cysteine through phenylalanine. The only DNA kept is the CDR3, 39 bases in frame from the first base. Taken from the germline V gene, the CDR1 and CDR2 loops are SGHTA and FQGTGA. Ends trimmed: V by 1 base, J by 5 bases; bases unmatched to a gene: 1. These data originate in a study of T cells in Graves' hyperthyroidism and ophthalmopathy (dated by TCRdb to between 2018 and 2021). About the study as a whole: Peripheral blood was collected at initial diagnosis, before any treatment. To identify TCR V-J signatures that set the groups apart, the researchers used a discovery cohort of about a hundred patients, made up of 40 to 45 with Graves' ophthalmopathy and around 58 with stable Graves' hyperthyroidism. Prospective prediction of ophthalmopathy was tested in an independent validation cohort of 18 to 20 hyperthyroidism patients and 17 patients who later progressed to ophthalmopathy. For training and testing, the 110 or so patients in the discovery cohort were randomly divided in a 7:3 ratio. The study also compared thyroid tissue and blood T-cell repertoires from more than 5 Graves' hyperthyroidism patients. Following sampling, methimazole starting at 30 mg daily was given to hyperthyroidism patients, and high-dose intravenous methylprednisolone was given to ophthalmopathy patients. According to the paper, TCR Vbeta CDR3 sequencing was carried out on some 140 peripheral blood samples, which came from more than 40 ophthalmopathy, 75 to 80 hyperthyroidism and approximately 17 progressor patients.

The paper's findings and limits, for the study overall: Most expanded thyroid clonotypes (frequency above 0.001) were also found in blood, which suggests that blood repertoires may mirror thyroid immune responses. In cross-validation, a model built on a 13 V-J signature told ophthalmopathy apart from stable hyperthyroidism with 87.88% sensitivity and about 81% specificity, and in testing the same model reached 80%/75%. In validation, the model predicted progression to ophthalmopathy a median of around six months before onset, with about 67% sensitivity and 72.22% specificity. Sample size was not statistically predetermined, and blinding of investigators to group allocation was not performed.

TCR beta CDR3 regions were amplified from RNA transcripts. The TCR CDR3 was subjected to a first round of RT-PCR using the HTBI primer set and the Qiagen OneStep RT-PCR kit. The libraries were constructed in a second round of multiplex PCR and then size-selected and purified. The libraries were sequenced on an Illumina HiSeq2000 using paired-end 100 bp reads. On the study's bioinformatics: SOAPnuke was used to process the raw data, throwing out any read that contained adapters or uncalled bases, had a mean Phred below 15, or lacked an exact constant-primer or identifier match. COPE v1.2.5 was used to merge the high-quality paired reads, and each unique nucleotide sequence was defined as a clonotype. MiTCR v1.1 was used to align clonotypes to the IMGT TRBV, TRBD and TRBJ reference segments. Only V-J combinations with frequency above 0.0001, covering about 99% of repertoires, were analysed. The TCS score was defined as F50 (clonal expansion) divided by E x V (chaos), with BLOSUM62-based TCRdist calculated between CDR3 peptides within each V-J. Welch's t-statistics and random forest reduced 500 to 650 V-J features to around 14, which were used in a naive Bayes classifier (R e1071). TCRdb reprocessed the public reads (quality trimming at Q25 with fastp, clone calling with MiXCR) and kept in-frame beta chains. For every CDR3 protein sequence, its rows merge into one entry that carries the most common genes and DNA. In this record, the V and J calls reflect TCRdb's handling and not the investigators' own analysis. Across this sample there are some 270,000 distinct CDR3 sequences, with approximately 23% seen only once. The top ten hold approximately 32% of the sample.

Moderately to severely active disease, a Clinical Activity Score of at least 3, a NOSPECS grade of at least 4, and a duration under 3 months were present in ophthalmopathy patients. Exclusion was applied to patients with uncontrolled infections, other autoimmune diseases, pregnancy or lactation. Diagnoses relied on clinical symptoms, serum thyroxine and TRAb, thyroid ultrasound and orbital computed tomography. Ficoll-Paque density gradient centrifugation was used to isolate PBMCs from under 11 ml of fresh peripheral blood. Total RNA was extracted with Trizol reagent, and quality was checked on an Agilent 2100 Bioanalyzer.

The sequence derives from a woman in her forties with Graves' ophthalmopathy. The source material was blood. The rearranged chain carries TRBV7-3 and TRBJ2-7; 8 middle bases align to TRBD1. For the CDR3, the sequence is CASSLKTGDEQYF. In nucleotide form, the sequence is TGTGCCAGCAGCTTAAAGACAGGGGACGAGCAGTACTTC.